These T cell receptor beta chains were read from a single sample in a study of blood T cell repertoires in COVID-19. Using immunoSEQ multiplex PCR, the repertoire was profiled, and TCRdb retains in-frame clones only, with some absent. In the table there are more than 400,000 clones, about nine tenths of which are singletons. The sample was PBMCs or T cells enriched from blood (not recorded which). The receptors were gathered from a woman between 18 and 29 years old who had recovered from COVID-19. Both conserved end residues are part of each CDR3.

TRBJ2-7,TRBV6-6,CASNPPAGGAVVQYF
TRBJ1-5,TRBV7-9,CASSLPGQPQHF
TRBJ2-2,TRBV2,CATQTSGGTGELFF
TRBJ1-6,TRBV27,CASSFRQGYNSPLHF
TRBJ2-7,TRBV30,CAWSVQGAGEQYF
TRBJ2-7,TRBV30,CAWSFSGGGEQYF
TRBJ1-3,TRBV10-2,CASSESGTDGNTIYF
TRBJ1-3,TRBV18,CASSPQQGSSGNTIYF
TRBJ2-1,TRBV28,CASTRGDNEQFF
TRBJ2-3,TRBV2,CASQIAGGQSDTQYF
TRBJ2-7,TRBV7-9,CASSPLRAEQYF
TRBJ1-1,TRBV19,CASSIDLTGSTEAFF
TRBJ2-5,TRBV27,CASRRDRGSYQETQYF
TRBJ1-1,TRBV30,CAWSPGVGTEAFF
TRBJ2-7,TRBV10-2,CASAGGASNYEQYF
TRBJ2-7,TRBV24-1,CATRIPGQSGEQYF
TRBJ1-4,TRBV3-1/TRBV3-2,CASSRVGIEKLFF